These 16 T cell receptor beta chains originate from one sample sequenced in a study of blood T cell repertoires in COVID-19 (dated by TCRdb to 2018 to 2020). Receptor libraries were prepared by the immunoSEQ multiplex PCR assay. What TCRdb holds here is the immuneACCESS table cut down to in-frame rearrangements. Part of the clones is not present; checked against another copy, under half of the missing clones reflect an unresolved V gene, and the others are unexplained. The sample data list about 350,000 clones, and 85% to 90% of these were observed just once. The biggest ten clones account for around 0.92% of the sample. Sequenced: PBMCs or T cells enriched from blood (not recorded which). The receptors derive from a woman aged 30 to 39 who had been exposed to COVID-19.

The genes are TRBV11-2 and TRBJ2-7; D may be TRBD1 (5 bases). V was trimmed by 1 base and J by 5 bases, leaving 12 bases between them. This CDR3 is 14 amino acids long. Germline V lookup: CDR1 SGHAT, CDR2 FQNNGV. The CDR3 sequence: CASSLGWGGHEQYF. The CDR3 DNA is TGTGCCAGCAGCTTAGGTTGGGGCGGCCACGAGCAGTACTTC.

This rearrangement joins TRBV9 to TRBJ1-3, with D hard to call. Looked up from germline, CDR1 is SGDLS and CDR2 is YYNGEE. This CDR3 has 17 amino acids. Trimming shortened V by 4 bases and J by 0 bases, and 17 bases separated the two germline ends. The CDR3: CASSRTGILPSGNTIYF. Written as DNA, the CDR3 is TGTGCCAGCAGCCGGACGGGAATCTTACCCTCTGGAAACACCATATATTTT. Based on the CDR3 plus reference TRBV9 and TRBJ1-3, the full variable domain is DSGVTQTPKHLITATGQRVTLRCSPRSGDLSVYWYQQSLDQGLQFLIQYYNGEERAKGNILERFSAQQFPDLHSELNLSSLELGDSALYFCASSRTGILPSGNTIYFGEGSWLTVV.

Here the CDR3 reads CASSLTSSSASSYNEQFF. The CDR3 coding sequence is TGTGCCAGCAGCTTAACGTCTTCCAGCGCTAGCTCCTACAATGAGCAGTTCTTC. V gene TRBV7-3 combines with J gene TRBJ2-1; D gene ambiguous. CDR1 is SGHTA, CDR2 FQGTGA, per germline. The length of the CDR3 is 18 residues. V was pared by 0 bases and J by 0 bases, with 15 bases between.

This rearrangement joins TRBV6-7 to TRBJ1-2; 7 nucleotides line up with TRBD1. TRBV6-7 is recorded as an ORF, its role being uncertain. V shed 4 bases and J 6 bases; nucleotides not matched to a gene: 2. CDR3 length equals 12 residues. This CDR3 reads CASSFDRDGYTF. The CDR3, as DNA: TGTGCCAGCAGTTTTGACAGGGATGGCTACACCTTC.

V is TRBV2 and J is TRBJ2-4; 7 bases align to TRBD1. Trimming took 3 bases from V and 0 from J; bases not matched to a gene: 14. This CDR3 is 19 amino acids long. Looked up from germline, CDR1 is SNHLY and CDR2 is FYNNEI. The CDR3 bases are TGTGCCAGCAGTGATCTGCAGGGGGTGGTTATGGGAGCCAAAAACATTCAGTACTTC. Protein: CASSDLQGVVMGAKNIQYF.

The chain combines TRBV9 with TRBJ2-3; D might be TRBD2 (5 bases). CDR3 length equals 14 residues. Deletions cut 0 bases from V and 0 bases from J, with 5 bases between. CDR1 and CDR2 from the germline V gene are SGDLS and YYNGEE. The CDR3 protein is CASSVAGSTDTQYF. The CDR3 DNA sequence: TGTGCCAGCAGCGTAGCGGGGAGCACAGATACGCAGTATTTT.

CDR3 amino acids: CASSFIRGRVNNEQFF. CDR3 DNA: TGTGCCAGCAGCTTCATCAGGGGGCGCGTCAACAATGAGCAGTTCTTC. The J gene is TRBJ2-1, the V gene TRBV7-3; 8 nucleotides line up with TRBD1. With V trimmed by 3 bases and J by 5 bases, 9 bases remained unmatched. This CDR3 is 16 amino acids long. Germline CDR1 SGHTA, CDR2 FQGTGA.

The chain recombines TRBV9 with TRBJ1-5, with no clear D. With 0 bases removed from V and 4 bases from J, the gap between germline ends came to 8 bases. Per the germline V gene, CDR1 is SGDLS and CDR2 is YYNGEE. The CDR3 totals 14 residues. The CDR3 sequence is CASSVGQANQPQHF. The CDR3 region has the DNA TGTGCCAGCAGCGTAGGGCAAGCGAATCAGCCCCAGCATTTT.

The sample holds a few counts of this clone. The chain employs TRBV12-3 or TRBV12-4 and TRBJ1-1; possible D gene TRBD1, 5 bases. Trimming shortened V by 8 bases and J by 1 base, and 8 bases separated the two germline ends. CDR3 length: 12 residues. The CDR3 is CASEDRNTEAFF. The CDR3 coding sequence is TGTGCCAGCGAAGACAGGAACACTGAAGCTTTCTTT.

The CDR3 DNA sequence: TGTGCCAGCAGCCAGACGGCTAGCGAGCAGTTCTTC. Its protein is CASSQTASEQFF. The chain couples TRBV3-1 (or the pseudogene TRBV3-2) to TRBJ2-1, with a possible D match to TRBD2 (5 bases). The CDR3 is made up of 12 amino acids. V lost 3 bases and J lost 10, with 10 bases in between. The germline CDR1 and CDR2 sequences are LGHDT and YNNKEL (reference sequence).

V gene TRBV12-5 combines with J gene TRBJ2-5, with 7 bases fitting TRBD2. The CDR3 has 13 amino acids. V trimming: 6 bases; J trimming: 4 bases; junction bases outside the gene matches: 5. Germline loops: CDR1 LGHNT, CDR2 FRNRAP. The CDR3 DNA reads TGTGCTAGTGGAACCTTAGCGGGAGAGACCCAGTACTTC. This gives the protein CASGTLAGETQYF.

CDR3 in amino acids: CATSGQGGGYTF. The CDR3, as DNA: TGTGCCACTTCGGGACAGGGGGGCGGCTACACCTTC. This rearrangement joins TRBV19 to TRBJ1-2; 11 nucleotides match TRBD1. V lost 10 bases, J lost 8 bases, and 6 bases stayed unmatched. CDR1 is LNHDA, CDR2 SQIVND, per germline (reference sequence). The CDR3 consists of 12 residues.

The chain couples TRBV5-1 to TRBJ2-7, with D tentatively TRBD1 (5 bases). CDR1 and CDR2 from the germline V gene are SGHRS and YFSETQ. V dropped 4 bases and J dropped 5 bases, with 16 bases sitting between them. This CDR3 has 14 amino acids. Here the CDR3 DNA reads TGCGCCAGCAGCCAGGGTCAGGGTGGAAACGAGCAGTACTTC. As protein: CASSQGQGGNEQYF.

The chain combines TRBV5-4 with TRBJ1-1; a weak D match, TRBD1 (5 bases). CDR3 length: 18 residues. V lost 4 bases, J lost 0 bases, and 22 bases lay in between. CDR1 is SGHNT, CDR2 YYREEE, per germline (reference sequence). The CDR3 reads CASSPPPPRGIMNTEAFF. CDR3 nucleotide sequence: TGTGCCAGCAGCCCACCACCCCCGCGGGGGATAATGAACACTGAAGCTTTCTTT.

This clone was detected a few times. The CDR3 nucleotides read TGTGCCAGCAGCGTAGGGGCTAGCGAAACCGGGGAGCTGTTTTTT. This sequence encodes CASSVGASETGELFF. The rearrangement links TRBV9 to TRBJ2-2; weak D call: TRBD2 (6 bases). This CDR3 region has 15 residues. Germline CDR1 SGDLS, CDR2 YYNGEE. Trimming took 0 bases from V and 5 from J, leaving 11 bases between them.

The V call is TRBV28, the J call TRBJ2-3, with 9 bases identical to TRBD2. J lost 5 bases, V lost 4 bases, and 7 bases had no gene match. The germline gives CDR1 MDHEN, CDR2 SYDVKM. The CDR3 has 15 amino acids. CDR3 in amino acids: CASSSVSGGGDTQYF. The CDR3 DNA follows: TGTGCCAGCAGTTCCGTTAGCGGGGGAGGAGATACGCAGTATTTT.